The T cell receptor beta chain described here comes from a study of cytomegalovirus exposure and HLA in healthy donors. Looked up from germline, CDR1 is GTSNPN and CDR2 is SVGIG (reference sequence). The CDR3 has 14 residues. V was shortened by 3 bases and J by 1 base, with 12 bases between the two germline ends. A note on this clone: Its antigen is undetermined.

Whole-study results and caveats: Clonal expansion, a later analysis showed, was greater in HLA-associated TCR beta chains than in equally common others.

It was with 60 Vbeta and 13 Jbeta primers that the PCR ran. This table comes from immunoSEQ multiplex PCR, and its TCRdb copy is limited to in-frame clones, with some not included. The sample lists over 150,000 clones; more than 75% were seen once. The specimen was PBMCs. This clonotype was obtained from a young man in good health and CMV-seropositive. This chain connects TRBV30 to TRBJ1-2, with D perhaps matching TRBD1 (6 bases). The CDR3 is CAWSKQGINYGYTF. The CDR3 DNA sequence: TGTGCCTGGAGCAAACAGGGAATTAACTATGGCTACACCTTC.